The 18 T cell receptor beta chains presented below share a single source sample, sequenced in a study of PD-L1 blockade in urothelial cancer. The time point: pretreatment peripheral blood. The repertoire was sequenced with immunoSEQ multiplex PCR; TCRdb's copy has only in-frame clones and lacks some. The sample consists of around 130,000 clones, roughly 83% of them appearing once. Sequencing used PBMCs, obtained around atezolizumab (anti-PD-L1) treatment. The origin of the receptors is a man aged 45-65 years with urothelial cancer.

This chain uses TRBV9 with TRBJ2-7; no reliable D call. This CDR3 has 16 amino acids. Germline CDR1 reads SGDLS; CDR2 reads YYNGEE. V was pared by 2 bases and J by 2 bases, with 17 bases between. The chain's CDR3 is CASSVQPFAGAYEQYF. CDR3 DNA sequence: TGTGCCAGCAGCGTCCAGCCCTTTGCAGGCGCCTACGAGCAGTACTTC.

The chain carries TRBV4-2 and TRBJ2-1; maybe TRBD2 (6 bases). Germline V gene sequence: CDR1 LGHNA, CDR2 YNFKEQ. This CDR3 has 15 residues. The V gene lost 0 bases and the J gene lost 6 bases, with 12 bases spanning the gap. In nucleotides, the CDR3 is TGTGCCAGCAGCCAAGATTACGGGAGCTTCAATGAGCAGTTCTTC. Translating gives CASSQDYGSFNEQFF.

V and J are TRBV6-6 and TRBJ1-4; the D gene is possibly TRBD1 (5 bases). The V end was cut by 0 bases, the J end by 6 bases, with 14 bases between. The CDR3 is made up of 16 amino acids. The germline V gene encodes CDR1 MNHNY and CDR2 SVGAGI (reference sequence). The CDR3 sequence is CASSYSSQVFDEKLFF. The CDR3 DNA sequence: TGTGCCAGCAGTTACTCCTCACAGGTTTTTGATGAAAAACTGTTTTTT.

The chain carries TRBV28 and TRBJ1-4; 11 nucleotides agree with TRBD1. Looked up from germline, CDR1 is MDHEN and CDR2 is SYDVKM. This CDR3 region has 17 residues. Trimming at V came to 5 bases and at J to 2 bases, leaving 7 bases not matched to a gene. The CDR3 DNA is TGTGCCAGCAGTGGCCGGGACAGGGGGAGGACTAATGAAAAACTGTTTTTT. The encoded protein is CASSGRDRGRTNEKLFF.

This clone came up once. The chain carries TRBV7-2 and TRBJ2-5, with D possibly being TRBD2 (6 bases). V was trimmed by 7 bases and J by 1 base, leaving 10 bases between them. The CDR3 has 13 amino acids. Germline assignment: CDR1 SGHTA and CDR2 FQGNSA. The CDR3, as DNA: TGTGCCAGCACCCCGGGAGCCCAAGAGACCCAGTACTTC. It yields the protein CASTPGAQETQYF.

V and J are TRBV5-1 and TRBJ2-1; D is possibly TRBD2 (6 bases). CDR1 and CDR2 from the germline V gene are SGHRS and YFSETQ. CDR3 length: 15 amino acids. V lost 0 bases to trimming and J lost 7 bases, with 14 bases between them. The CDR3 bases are TGCGCCAGCAGCTTGGAGGCGGGAAGCCATAATGAGCAGTTCTTC. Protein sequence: CASSLEAGSHNEQFF.

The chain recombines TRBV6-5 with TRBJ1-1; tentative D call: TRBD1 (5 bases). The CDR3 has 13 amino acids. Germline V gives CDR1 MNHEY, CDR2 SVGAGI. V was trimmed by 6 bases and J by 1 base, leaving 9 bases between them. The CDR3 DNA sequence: TGTGCCAGCAGCTATACAGGGAACACTGAAGCTTTCTTT. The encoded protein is CASSYTGNTEAFF.

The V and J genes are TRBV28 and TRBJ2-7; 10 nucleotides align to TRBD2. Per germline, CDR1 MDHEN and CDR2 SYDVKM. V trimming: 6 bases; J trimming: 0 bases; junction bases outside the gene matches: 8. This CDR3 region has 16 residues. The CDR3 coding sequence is TGTGCCAGCAGCCGACTAGCGGGCCTGAGCTCCTACGAGCAGTACTTC. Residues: CASSRLAGLSSYEQYF.

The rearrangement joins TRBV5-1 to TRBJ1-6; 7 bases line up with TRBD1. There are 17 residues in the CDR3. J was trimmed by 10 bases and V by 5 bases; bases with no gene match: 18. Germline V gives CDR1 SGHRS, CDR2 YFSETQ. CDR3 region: CASRQGQAGDIISPLHF. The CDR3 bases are TGCGCCAGCAGACAAGGACAGGCCGGAGATATAATCTCACCCCTCCACTTT.

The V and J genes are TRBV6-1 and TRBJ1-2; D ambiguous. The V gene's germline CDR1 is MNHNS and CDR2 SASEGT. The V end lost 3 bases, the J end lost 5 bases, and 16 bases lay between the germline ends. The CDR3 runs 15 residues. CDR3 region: CASSERARPRYGYTF. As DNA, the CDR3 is TGTGCCAGCAGTGAGAGGGCGCGACCAAGATATGGCTACACCTTC.

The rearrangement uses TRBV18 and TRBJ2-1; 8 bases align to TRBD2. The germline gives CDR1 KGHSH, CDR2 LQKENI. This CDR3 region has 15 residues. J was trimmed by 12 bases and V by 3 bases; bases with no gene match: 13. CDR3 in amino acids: CASSPFLAGPIGQFF. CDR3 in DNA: TGTGCCAGCTCACCTTTCCTAGCGGGTCCAATAGGGCAGTTCTTC.

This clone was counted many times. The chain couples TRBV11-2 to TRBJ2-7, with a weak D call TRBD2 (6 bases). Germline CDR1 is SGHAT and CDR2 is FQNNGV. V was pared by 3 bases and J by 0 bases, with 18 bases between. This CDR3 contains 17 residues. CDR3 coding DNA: TGTGCCAGCAGCTTTGGGAGCGGAGGGGATAGCTCCTACGAGCAGTACTTC. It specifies CASSFGSGGDSSYEQYF.

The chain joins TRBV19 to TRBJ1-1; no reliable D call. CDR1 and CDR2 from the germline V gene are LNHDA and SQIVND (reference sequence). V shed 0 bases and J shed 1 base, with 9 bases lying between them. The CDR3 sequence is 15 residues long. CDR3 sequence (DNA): TGTGCCAGTAGTATAGATCGGGGAGCGAACACTGAAGCTTTCTTT. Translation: CASSIDRGANTEAFF.

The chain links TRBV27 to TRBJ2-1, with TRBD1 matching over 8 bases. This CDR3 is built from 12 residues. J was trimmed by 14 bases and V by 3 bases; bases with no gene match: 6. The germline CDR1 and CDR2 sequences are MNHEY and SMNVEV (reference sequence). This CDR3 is CASSFLTGEEFF. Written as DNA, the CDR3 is TGTGCCAGCAGTTTCTTGACAGGGGAAGAGTTCTTC.

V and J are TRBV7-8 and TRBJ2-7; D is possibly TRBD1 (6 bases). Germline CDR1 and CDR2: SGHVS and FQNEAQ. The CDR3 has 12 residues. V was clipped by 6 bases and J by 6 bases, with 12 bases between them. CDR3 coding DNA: TGTGCCAGCAGTCCCCAGGGGTTCGAGCAGTACTTC. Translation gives CASSPQGFEQYF.

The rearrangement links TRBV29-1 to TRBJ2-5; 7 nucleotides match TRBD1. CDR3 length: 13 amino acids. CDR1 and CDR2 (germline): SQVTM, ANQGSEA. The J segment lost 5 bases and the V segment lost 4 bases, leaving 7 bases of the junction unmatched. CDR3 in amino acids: CSVGQGLEETQYF. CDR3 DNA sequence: TGCAGCGTTGGACAGGGCCTAGAGGAGACCCAGTACTTC.

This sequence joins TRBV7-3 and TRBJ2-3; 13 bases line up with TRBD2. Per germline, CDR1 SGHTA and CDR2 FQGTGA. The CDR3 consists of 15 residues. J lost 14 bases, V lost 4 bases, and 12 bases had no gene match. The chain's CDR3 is CASSSERTSGSQTYF. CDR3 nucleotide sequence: TGTGCCAGCAGCTCTGAAAGGACTAGCGGGAGCCAGACGTATTTT.

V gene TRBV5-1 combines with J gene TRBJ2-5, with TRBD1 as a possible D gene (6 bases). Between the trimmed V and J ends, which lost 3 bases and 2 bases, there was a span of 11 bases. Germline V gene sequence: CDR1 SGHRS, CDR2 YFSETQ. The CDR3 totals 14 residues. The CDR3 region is CASSSQGHQETQYF. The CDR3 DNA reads TGCGCCAGCAGCTCCCAGGGACATCAAGAGACCCAGTACTTC.